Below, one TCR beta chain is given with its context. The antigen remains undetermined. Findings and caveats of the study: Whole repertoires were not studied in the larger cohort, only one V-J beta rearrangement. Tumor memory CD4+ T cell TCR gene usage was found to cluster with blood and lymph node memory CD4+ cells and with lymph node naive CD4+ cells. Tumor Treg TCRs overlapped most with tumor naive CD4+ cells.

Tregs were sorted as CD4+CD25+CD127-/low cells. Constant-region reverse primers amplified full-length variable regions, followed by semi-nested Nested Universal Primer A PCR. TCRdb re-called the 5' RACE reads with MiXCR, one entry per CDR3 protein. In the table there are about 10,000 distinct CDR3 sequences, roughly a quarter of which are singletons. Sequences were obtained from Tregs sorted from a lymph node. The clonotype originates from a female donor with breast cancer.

CDR3 sequence reads: CASRAPTGSLYEQYF. In nucleotides, the CDR3 is TGTGCCAGCAGGGCCCCGACAGGGAGTCTGTACGAGCAGTACTTC. The chain couples TRBV28 to TRBJ2-7; 7 bases fit TRBD1. Trimming removed 6 bases from V and 4 bases from J; junction bases left unmatched: 12. The CDR3 is 15 amino acids. The V gene's germline CDR1 is MDHEN and CDR2 SYDVKM.